The 18 T cell receptor beta chains listed next were all sequenced from one sample in a study of blood T cell repertoires in COVID-19. This table comes from immunoSEQ multiplex PCR, and its TCRdb copy is limited to in-frame clones, with some not included. The table lists about 180,000 clones, 88% of them singletons, with 3.5% to 5% in the top ten. The sequencing sample was made of peripheral blood. All receptors come from a woman aged 25-40 years with acute or convalescent COVID-19.

The chain is built from TRBV18 and TRBJ2-3; 9 bases are shared with TRBD2. The V segment lost 0 bases and the J segment 7 bases; nucleotides outside the gene matches: 5. Germline V lookup: CDR1 KGHSH, CDR2 LQKENI. CDR3 length: 15 amino acids. The CDR3 sequence: CASSPPATSGNTQYF. The CDR3 DNA reads TGTGCCAGCTCACCACCTGCGACTAGCGGAAATACGCAGTATTTT.

The chain has TRBV6-5 and TRBJ2-1; 10 nucleotides match TRBD2. CDR3 length equals 15 residues. Looked up from germline, CDR1 is MNHEY and CDR2 is SVGAGI. V was pared by 4 bases and J by 6 bases, with 6 bases of the junction left unmatched. The CDR3, as DNA: TGTGCCAGCAGTTCTGGCACTAGCGGGGCCAATGAGCAGTTCTTC. The encoded protein is CASSSGTSGANEQFF.

This chain links TRBV30 with TRBJ1-2; 7 bases fit TRBD1. V shed 3 bases and J 5 bases; nucleotides not matched to a gene: 6. From germline, CDR1 is GTSNPN and CDR2 SVGIG (reference sequence). The CDR3 is 13 residues long. CDR3 residues: CAWSGTVLYGYTF. The DNA for the CDR3 is TGTGCCTGGAGCGGGACAGTACTATATGGCTACACCTTC.

The rearrangement uses TRBV5-1 and TRBJ1-4, with TRBD1 matching over 7 bases. CDR1 SGHRS and CDR2 YFSETQ come from the germline V gene. The CDR3 has 15 amino acids. The trim removed 5 bases at V and 5 bases at J, leaving 9 bases unmatched. This CDR3 reads CASSQQGLGNEKLFF. CDR3 DNA sequence: TGCGCCAGCAGTCAACAGGGGTTGGGGAATGAAAAACTGTTTTTT.

The CDR3 protein is CASSYPQGINSPLHF. In nucleotides, the CDR3 is TGTGCCAGCAGTTACCCACAGGGAATTAATTCACCCCTCCACTTT. The chain employs TRBV28 and TRBJ1-6, with D possibly TRBD1 on 6 matching bases. The germline V gene encodes CDR1 MDHEN and CDR2 SYDVKM. The CDR3 contains 15 residues. V lost 4 bases, J lost 6 bases, and 13 bases lay in between.

V is TRBV28 and J is TRBJ2-2; perhaps TRBD1 as D (6 bases). V was shortened by 7 bases and J by 2 bases, with 14 bases between the two germline ends. The CDR3 is 15 amino acids. The germline gives CDR1 MDHEN, CDR2 SYDVKM. The CDR3 region has the DNA TGTGCCAGCACCCAACCGACAGGCAACACCGGGGAGCTGTTTTTT. It codes for CASTQPTGNTGELFF.

The chain employs TRBV28 and TRBJ2-3; D might be TRBD2 (5 bases). From germline, CDR1 is MDHEN and CDR2 SYDVKM. CDR3 length: 15 residues. V was shortened by 4 bases and J by 5 bases, with 16 bases between the two germline ends. The CDR3 sequence is CASSSPKGSGDTQYF. CDR3 coding DNA: TGTGCCAGCAGTTCCCCCAAGGGCAGCGGAGATACGCAGTATTTT.

This clone was recorded only once. The gene calls are TRBV2 and TRBJ2-5; D call uncertain. Germline V gives CDR1 SNHLY, CDR2 FYNNEI. The CDR3 loop spans 12 amino acids. Trimming pared 9 bases from V and 5 bases from J, leaving 13 bases between. CDR3 bases: TGTGCCAGTATCGAACGTAGTGAGACCCAGTACTTC. Translating gives CASIERSETQYF.

This chain uses TRBV7-2 with TRBJ2-7; a weak D match, TRBD1 (6 bases). Trimming cost V 0 bases and J 3 bases, with 9 bases left between them. Germline values: CDR1 SGHTA, CDR2 FQGNSA. The CDR3 covers 14 residues. CDR3 protein: CASSLAGQDYEQYF. CDR3 DNA sequence: TGTGCCAGCAGCTTAGCGGGACAAGACTACGAGCAGTACTTC.

This chain connects TRBV6-6 to TRBJ2-7; TRBD2 matches at 8 bases. Germline trimming cut 0 bases from V and 0 bases from J; bases unmatched to any gene: 4. Germline values: CDR1 MNHNY, CDR2 SVGAGI (reference sequence). The length of the CDR3 is 16 residues. The CDR3 reads CASSYSRLAGSYEQYF. The CDR3, as DNA: TGTGCCAGCAGTTACTCCCGGCTAGCGGGCTCCTACGAGCAGTACTTC.

This clone was detected a few times. The V and J genes are TRBV28 and TRBJ2-2, with 7 nucleotides matching TRBD1. There are 17 residues in the CDR3. V lost 4 bases to trimming and J lost 0 bases; unmatched junction nucleotides: 8. Germline V gene sequence: CDR1 MDHEN, CDR2 SYDVKM. The CDR3 DNA sequence: TGTGCCAGCAGTTCCCGGGACAGCGCTACGAACACCGGGGAGCTGTTTTTT. Translating gives CASSSRDSATNTGELFF.

The gene calls are TRBV5-1 and TRBJ2-5; 8 bases map to TRBD1. V was pared by 3 bases and J by 2 bases, with 3 bases of the junction left unmatched. The germline CDR1 and CDR2 sequences are SGHRS and YFSETQ. There are 14 residues in the CDR3. The chain's CDR3 is CASSSTGGQETQYF. CDR3 bases: TGCGCCAGCAGCTCCACAGGGGGGCAAGAGACCCAGTACTTC.

The CDR3: CASADTTDTQYF. The CDR3 DNA reads as TGTGCCAGCGCTGACACGACAGATACGCAGTATTTT. J is TRBJ2-3 and V is TRBV4-2; D is ambiguous. The CDR3 loop spans 12 amino acids. V was trimmed by 8 bases and J by 3 bases, leaving 9 bases between them. CDR1 and CDR2 from the germline V gene are LGHNA and YNFKEQ.

This chain uses TRBV6-5 with TRBJ1-2, with 8 positions matching TRBD1. Germline-derived CDR1 and CDR2 are MNHEY and SVGAGI. The CDR3 covers 15 residues. J gave up 8 bases and V 0 bases, and 8 bases lay outside the gene matches. In DNA form, the CDR3 reads TGTGCCAGCAGTTACTCGGGACAGGCGGCAGAGGGCTACACCTTC. Translating gives CASSYSGQAAEGYTF.

The chain employs TRBV5-1 and TRBJ2-5; TRBD2 aligns across 11 bases. Trimming cost V 0 bases and J 2 bases; bases outside gene matches: 6. The CDR3 sequence is 17 residues long. Germline CDR1 SGHRS, CDR2 YFSETQ. CDR3 DNA sequence: TGCGCCAGCAGCTTGGTCCTAGCGGGGGGCGGGCAAGAGACCCAGTACTTC. Amino acids: CASSLVLAGGGQETQYF.

This chain links TRBV28 with TRBJ1-2; no clear D. Trimming took off 2 bases at V and 6 bases at J, with 10 bases between the two ends. This CDR3 is 13 amino acids long. Per germline, CDR1 MDHEN and CDR2 SYDVKM. CDR3 in amino acids: CASSLGRVDGYTF. The CDR3 DNA reads TGTGCCAGCAGTTTAGGGAGAGTGGATGGCTACACCTTC.

The V call is TRBV29-1, the J call TRBJ2-1; possibly TRBD2 for D (5 bases). This CDR3 comprises 11 residues. Trimming left V 4 bases short and J 9 bases short, with 10 bases between. Germline V gene lookup returns CDR1 SQVTM and CDR2 ANQGSEA. The DNA for the CDR3 is TGCAGCGTTGCAGAGGGCCGTGAGCAGTTCTTC. As protein: CSVAEGREQFF.

This clone was observed a handful of times. V usage is TRBV27 and J usage is TRBJ1-1; D gene ambiguous. This CDR3 contains 14 residues. Germline V gives CDR1 MNHEY, CDR2 SMNVEV (reference sequence). V was shortened by 3 bases and J by 4 bases, with 12 bases between the two germline ends. CDR3 DNA: TGTGCCAGCAGTTTCCTCGGGGAGGGCACTGAAGCTTTCTTT. The encoded protein is CASSFLGEGTEAFF.